The entry below gives a single T cell receptor beta chain sequence along with its context. It may be a read error: a sequence one base away is much more abundant. Amplification of TCR alpha and beta CDR3 regions from RNA used iRepertoire nested multiplex PCR. In TCRdb, the multiplex PCR reads were re-called with MiXCR into one record per CDR3 protein. The table includes more than 85,000 distinct CDR3 sequences, 20% to 30% detected once. Germline CDR1 and CDR2: KGHSH and LQKENI. The CDR3 loop spans 15 amino acids. Trimming took 5 bases from V and 13 from J; bases not matched to a gene: 10. This record comes from a study of glioma-infiltrating T cells.

This TCR was recovered from a human donor with low-grade glioma or glioblastoma, undergoing nonglioma brain surgery, or in good health (not recorded which). The sequencing input was glioma tissue, nonneoplastic brain tissue, or PBMCs (not recorded which). The V call is TRBV18, the J call TRBJ2-4, with TRBD2 matching over 14 bases. CDR3 coding DNA: TGTGCCAGCTCAAAAGGGACTAGCGGGAGCGGTGAGCAGTACTTC. The encoded protein is CASSKGTSGSGEQYF. The whole variable domain, filled in from reference TRBV18 and TRBJ2-4, reads NAGVMQNPRHLVRRRGQEARLRCSPMKGHSHVYWYRQLPEEGLKFMVYLQKENIIDESGMPKERFSAEFPKEGPSILRIQQVVRGDSAAYFCASSKGTSGSGEQYFGAGTRLSVL.